This T cell receptor (beta chain) is drawn from a study of Graves' ophthalmopathy and Graves' hyperthyroidism. About the research overall: Peripheral blood collection took place at initial diagnosis, before any treatment. Broader study findings: Blood also held most thyroid clonotypes expanded above 0.001 frequency.

This clonotype was detected a few times. The antigen is undetermined. Transcripts of RNA were the source for amplifying TCR beta CDR3 regions. Investigators did first-round RT-PCR with HTBI primers, then second-round multiplex PCR. TCRdb recomputed calls from the multiplex PCR reads with MiXCR, one row per CDR3 protein. The data contain 740,000 or so distinct CDR3 sequences, 35% to 50% of them singletons. Lactation, pregnancy, uncontrolled infections and other autoimmune diseases were all grounds for excluding patients. From fresh peripheral blood, roughly 9.3 ml in volume, the PBMCs were obtained. Trimming removed 1 base at V and 4 bases at J, with 10 bases between. The CDR3 totals 15 residues. From germline, CDR1 is SEHNR and CDR2 FQNEAQ (reference sequence).

This clonotype was sampled from an adult man with Graves' ophthalmopathy. The rearrangement joins TRBV7-9 to TRBJ2-2; perhaps D is TRBD1 or TRBD2 (5 bases each). Sequenced input: peripheral blood. This chain's CDR3 is CASSLGGPGTGELFF. The CDR3 DNA follows: TGTGCCAGCAGCTTAGGGGGACCGGGCACCGGGGAGCTGTTTTTT. The variable domain in full, completed from reference TRBV7-9 and TRBJ2-2, reads DTGVSQNPRHKITKRGQNVTFRCDPISEHNRLYWYRQTLGQGPEFLTYFQNEAQLEKSRLLSDRFSAERPKGSFSTLEIQRTEQGDSAMYLCASSLGGPGTGELFFGEGSRLTVL.